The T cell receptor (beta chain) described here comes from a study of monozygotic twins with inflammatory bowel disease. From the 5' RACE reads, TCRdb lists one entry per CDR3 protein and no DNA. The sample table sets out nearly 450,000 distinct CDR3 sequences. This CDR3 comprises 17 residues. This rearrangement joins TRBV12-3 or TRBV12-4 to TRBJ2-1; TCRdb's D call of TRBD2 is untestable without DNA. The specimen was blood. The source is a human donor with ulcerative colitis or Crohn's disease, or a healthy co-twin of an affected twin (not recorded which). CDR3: CASSPEGWGVSYNEQFF.